The 15 T cell receptor beta chains listed next were all sequenced from one sample in a study of CD8 T cells in Susac syndrome. RNA totalling roughly 0.5 to 1 ug underwent reverse transcription with random hexamers. TCRdb fed the immunoSEQ multiplex PCR reads into MiXCR, producing one record per CDR3 protein. The sample includes approximately 190,000 distinct CDR3 sequences, approximately 93% of them seen just once. The sample consisted of CD4+ T cells from PBMCs. Receptors were obtained from a human donor in good health.

This rearrangement joins TRBV9 to TRBJ2-4; perhaps D is TRBD1 or TRBD2 (5 bases each). The germline CDR1 and CDR2 sequences are SGDLS and YYNGEE. Trimming took off 2 bases at V and 5 bases at J, with 8 bases between the two ends. The CDR3 sequence is 13 residues long. DNA for the CDR3: TGTGCCAGCAGCGTCCCGGGGCAAAACATTCAGTACTTC. Residues: CASSVPGQNIQYF.

The CDR3 region has the DNA TGTGCCAGCAGTTATGACAGGGGAGCGACGGGGGCCAACGTCCTGACTTTC. It codes for CASSYDRGATGANVLTF. V is TRBV28 and J is TRBJ2-6; 8 bases are shared with TRBD1. Trimming at V came to 4 bases and at J to 4 bases, leaving 9 bases not matched to a gene. CDR3 length equals 17 residues. Germline V gene sequence: CDR1 MDHEN, CDR2 SYDVKM. Using reference TRBV28 and TRBJ2-6 for the parts outside the CDR3, the full variable domain is DVKVTQSSRYLVKRTGEKVFLECVQDMDHENMFWYRQDPGLGLRLIYFSYDVKMKEKGDIPEGYSVSREKKERFSLILESASTNQTSMYLCASSYDRGATGANVLTFGAGSRLTVL.

The rearrangement links TRBV28 to TRBJ1-6; 8 nucleotides align to TRBD1. The J segment lost 2 bases and the V segment lost 6 bases, leaving 9 bases of the junction unmatched. The CDR3 has 17 residues. In germline, CDR1 is MDHEN, CDR2 SYDVKM. CDR3 sequence reads: CASSPGQGEAYNSPLHF. The CDR3 DNA reads TGTGCCAGCAGCCCCGGACAGGGAGAGGCCTATAATTCACCCCTCCACTTT.

The table lists this clonotype with a few counts. This chain uses TRBV28 with TRBJ1-1; D unclear. Trimming shortened V by 2 bases and J by 4 bases, and 2 bases separated the two germline ends. This CDR3 comprises 11 residues. Germline loops: CDR1 MDHEN, CDR2 SYDVKM. CDR3 region: CASSLSTEAFF. The DNA of the CDR3 is TGTGCCAGCAGTTTAAGCACTGAAGCTTTCTTT.

The J gene is TRBJ1-1, the V gene TRBV11-1; D uncertain. Germline-derived CDR1 and CDR2 are SGHAT and FQDESV (reference sequence). The CDR3 runs 15 residues. V lost 2 bases to trimming and J lost 5 bases, with 15 bases between them. The CDR3, as DNA: TGTGCCAGCAGCTTATTTCCACCCCCGGGGACTGAAGCTTTCTTT. Amino acid sequence: CASSLFPPPGTEAFF.

The rearrangement links TRBV23-1 to TRBJ1-1, with D possibly matching TRBD1 (6 bases). Being an ORF, TRBV23-1 has a function that is uncertain. The CDR3 is 20 amino acids. V was trimmed by 0 bases and J by 1 base, leaving 24 bases between them. CDR3 nucleotides: TGCGCCAGCAGTCAATCGAGGGGTCGGGGGCGGCAGGGGTGGAACACTGAAGCTTTCTTT. Amino acid sequence: CASSQSRGRGRQGWNTEAFF.

DNA for the CDR3: TGCGCCAGCAGCTTGAGAAGGGTGGGACGCACAGATACGCAGTATTTT. Amino acids: CASSLRRVGRTDTQYF. The chain has TRBV5-1 and TRBJ2-3; perhaps D is TRBD1 or TRBD2 (5 bases each). CDR1 SGHRS and CDR2 YFSETQ come from the germline V gene. The V and J ends lost 1 base and 1 base respectively, with 13 bases between them. The CDR3 consists of 16 residues.

The CDR3 protein is CASSQDRDAGDEQFF. Here the CDR3 DNA reads TGTGCCAGTAGTCAAGACCGGGACGCCGGCGATGAGCAGTTCTTC. The V gene is TRBV19, the J gene TRBJ2-1; D is perhaps TRBD1 or TRBD2 (5 bases each). Germline CDR1 and CDR2: LNHDA and SQIVND (reference sequence). V was clipped by 5 bases and J by 8 bases, with 19 bases between them. CDR3 length equals 15 residues.

This chain uses TRBV12-3 or TRBV12-4 with TRBJ2-3; tentatively, D is TRBD1 or TRBD2 (5 bases each). The CDR3 spans 14 residues. The V gene lost 6 bases and the J gene lost 4 bases, with 14 bases spanning the gap. Here the CDR3 DNA reads TGTGCCAGCAGCGACCCCGGGGCTTCAGATACGCAGTATTTT. As protein: CASSDPGASDTQYF.

The rearrangement links TRBV5-1 to TRBJ1-3; D unclear. Germline V gene lookup returns CDR1 SGHRS and CDR2 YFSETQ. This CDR3 is 14 amino acids long. Trimming shortened V by 1 base and J by 4 bases, and 9 bases separated the two germline ends. The CDR3 DNA follows: TGCGCCAGCAGCTTGAAGGACCCGGGAAACACCATATATTTT. It yields the protein CASSLKDPGNTIYF.

This clonotype was detected once. This sequence joins TRBV6-6 and TRBJ2-3, with a weak D call TRBD1 (6 bases). V dropped 7 bases and J dropped 3 bases, with 11 bases sitting between them. Germline V gene sequence: CDR1 MNHNY, CDR2 SVGAGI (reference sequence). There are 13 residues in the CDR3. CDR3 protein: CASKRTATDTQYF. The DNA of the CDR3 is TGTGCCAGCAAACGGACAGCTACAGATACGCAGTATTTT.

This chain links TRBV2 with TRBJ1-5; D unresolved. Germline CDR1 reads SNHLY; CDR2 reads FYNNEI. V was shortened by 6 bases and J by 6 bases, with 21 bases between the two germline ends. The CDR3 runs to 16 residues. Here the CDR3 DNA reads TGTGCCAGCAGGGGGAGGAACAAGGATAGGGCTCAGCCCCAGCATTTT. It is translated as CASRGRNKDRAQPQHF. Combining the CDR3 with reference TRBV2 and TRBJ1-5 gives the whole variable domain EPEVTQTPSHQVTQMGQEVILRCVPISNHLYFYWYRQILGQKVEFLVSFYNNEISEKSEIFDDQFSVERPDGSNFTLKIRSTKLEDSAMYFCASRGRNKDRAQPQHFGDGTRLSIL.

The genes are TRBV7-8 and TRBJ2-3; D ambiguous. Germline V gene lookup returns CDR1 SGHVS and CDR2 FQNEAQ. CDR3 length: 14 amino acids. The ends were cut back, 2 bases at V and 2 bases at J, with 8 bases in the middle. The CDR3 sequence is CASSLRPSTDTQYF. CDR3 nucleotide sequence: TGTGCCAGCAGCTTAAGACCGTCCACAGATACGCAGTATTTT.

The chain has TRBV5-8 and TRBJ2-7; D is undetermined. The CDR3 is 15 amino acids. Trimming took 0 bases from V and 0 from J, leaving 10 bases between them. Germline lookup yields CDR1 SGHTS and CDR2 YDEGEE. The CDR3 region is CASSLAGGSSYEQYF. CDR3 nucleotides: TGTGCCAGCAGCTTGGCGGGCGGAAGCTCCTACGAGCAGTACTTC.

The gene calls are TRBV5-4 and TRBJ2-3; the D gene is possibly TRBD1 (5 bases). CDR3 length equals 19 residues. Looked up from germline, CDR1 is SGHNT and CDR2 is YYREEE (reference sequence). V dropped 7 bases and J dropped 3 bases, with 30 bases sitting between them. The CDR3 loop reads CASGEAFNRGPRDTDTQYF. As DNA, the CDR3 is TGTGCCAGCGGAGAAGCTTTTAATAGAGGCCCCAGGGATACAGATACGCAGTATTTT. The full variable domain, rest sourced from reference TRBV5-4 and TRBJ2-3, is ETGVTQSPTHLIKTRGQQVTLRCSSQSGHNTVSWYQQALGQGPQFIFQYYREEENGRGNFPPRFSGLQFPNYSSELNVNALELDDSALYLCASGEAFNRGPRDTDTQYFGPGTRLTVL.